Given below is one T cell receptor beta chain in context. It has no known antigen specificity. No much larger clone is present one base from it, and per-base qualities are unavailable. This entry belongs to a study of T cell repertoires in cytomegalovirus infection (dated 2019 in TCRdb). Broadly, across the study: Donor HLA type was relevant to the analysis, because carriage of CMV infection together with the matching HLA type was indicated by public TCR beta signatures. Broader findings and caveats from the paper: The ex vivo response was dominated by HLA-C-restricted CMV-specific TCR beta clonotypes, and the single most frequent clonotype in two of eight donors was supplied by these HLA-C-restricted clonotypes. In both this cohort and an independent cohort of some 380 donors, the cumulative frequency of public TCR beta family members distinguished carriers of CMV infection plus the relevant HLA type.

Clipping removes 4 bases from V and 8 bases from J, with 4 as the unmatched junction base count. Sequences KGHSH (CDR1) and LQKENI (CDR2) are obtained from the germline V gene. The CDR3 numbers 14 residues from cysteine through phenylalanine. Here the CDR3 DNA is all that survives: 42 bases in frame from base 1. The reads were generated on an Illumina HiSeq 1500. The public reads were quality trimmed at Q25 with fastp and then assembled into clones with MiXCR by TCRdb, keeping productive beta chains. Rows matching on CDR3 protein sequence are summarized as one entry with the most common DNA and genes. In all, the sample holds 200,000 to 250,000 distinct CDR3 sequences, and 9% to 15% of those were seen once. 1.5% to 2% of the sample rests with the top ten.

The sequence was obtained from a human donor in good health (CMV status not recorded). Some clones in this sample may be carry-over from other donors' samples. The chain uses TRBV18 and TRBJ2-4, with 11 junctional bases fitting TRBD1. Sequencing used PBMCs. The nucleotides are TGTGCCAGCTCACAGGACAGGGGGCAGGACATTCAGTACTTC. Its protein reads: CASSQDRGQDIQYF.